Below, 28 T cell receptor beta chains from the same sample are listed, as sequenced in a study of cytomegalovirus exposure and HLA in healthy donors. The study ran its PCR with 60 Vbeta and 13 Jbeta primers. Sequencing was performed with immunoSEQ multiplex PCR; in TCRdb, only in-frame clones are kept and a portion is missing. The table lists more than 95,000 clones, about 76% of them singletons. Sequencing was done on a sample of PBMCs. The receptor source for this set is a woman aged 55 to 70 in good health and CMV-seropositive.

As for this clone: Other DNA sequences within the sample encode an identical CDR3. CDR3 protein: CASSIQGNYGYTF. CDR3 DNA: TGTGCCAGTAGTATACAGGGGAACTATGGCTACACCTTC. The chain has TRBV19 and TRBJ1-2, with D possibly being TRBD1 (6 bases). Germline lookup yields CDR1 LNHDA and CDR2 SQIVND (reference sequence). V lost 2 bases, J lost 2 bases, and 6 bases lay in between. CDR3 length equals 13 residues.

The chain combines TRBV6-1 with TRBJ2-7; D possibly corresponds to TRBD2 (5 bases). V was pared by 1 base and J by 2 bases, with 15 bases between. Per the germline V gene, CDR1 is MNHNS and CDR2 is SASEGT. This CDR3 comprises 16 residues. The CDR3 sequence: CASSEEGAPTPYEQYF. CDR3 coding DNA: TGTGCCAGCAGTGAAGAGGGAGCCCCCACACCCTACGAGCAGTACTTC.

The chain is built from TRBV6-4 and TRBJ1-1; tentatively, D is TRBD1 (6 bases). V was shortened by 6 bases and J by 4 bases, with 9 bases between the two germline ends. The germline CDR1 and CDR2 sequences are MRHNA and SNTAGT. The CDR3 is 12 amino acids. The CDR3 DNA reads as TGTGCCAGCAGGAGGGGGGGCACTGAAGCTTTCTTT. This sequence encodes CASRRGGTEAFF.

This clone appeared a few times. The chain is built from TRBV7-2 and TRBJ2-2; 10 bases are a match to TRBD1. The CDR3 is 15 residues long. Germline assignment: CDR1 SGHTA and CDR2 FQGNSA. The junction had 11 bases not matched to a gene; V was cut back by 5 bases and J by 11 bases. CDR3 region: CASSQPTGGLAELFF. In nucleotides, the CDR3 is TGTGCCAGCAGCCAACCGACAGGGGGCCTGGCCGAGCTGTTTTTT.

This chain uses TRBV18 with TRBJ1-1; D remains ambiguous. Trimming took off 3 bases at V and 1 base at J, with 15 bases between the two ends. CDR1 KGHSH and CDR2 LQKENI come from the germline V gene. The CDR3 totals 16 residues. Written as DNA, the CDR3 is TGTGCCAGCTCACCCTTTGACACCCCCTCGAACACTGAAGCTTTCTTT. This encodes CASSPFDTPSNTEAFF.

The chain is built from TRBV14 and TRBJ2-1; TRBD2 aligns across 8 bases. The CDR3 contains 17 residues. Germline V gene data show CDR1 as SGHDN and CDR2 as FVKESK. After removal of 0 bases from V and 5 bases from J, the junction contained 9 bases not matched to a gene. The CDR3 here is CASSQDGGLGTNNEQFF. CDR3 in DNA: TGTGCCAGCAGCCAAGATGGGGGACTAGGGACCAACAATGAGCAGTTCTTC.

The J gene is TRBJ2-5, the V gene TRBV5-6; D gene unclear. The J call may be in error: the DNA end matches TRBJ2-7 better. From germline, CDR1 is SGHDT and CDR2 YYEEEE. The CDR3 extends over 15 amino acids. Here the CDR3 DNA reads TGTGCCAGCAGCCCCCTACTTAGTTACTCCTACGAGCAGTACTTC. Translating it yields CASSPLLSYSYEQYF.

J is TRBJ2-3 and V is TRBV29-1, with TRBD2 as a possible D gene (6 bases). V was clipped by 6 bases and J by 3 bases, with 10 bases between them. The CDR3 has 12 amino acids. In germline, CDR1 is SQVTM, CDR2 ANQGSEA. For the CDR3, the DNA is TGCAGCGTCTTAGCGGAGACAGATACGCAGTATTTT. Protein: CSVLAETDTQYF.

This clone turned up a few times. The chain combines TRBV5-6 with TRBJ2-1; 7 nucleotides match TRBD1. The junction had 8 bases not matched to a gene; V was cut back by 3 bases and J by 2 bases. Germline assignment: CDR1 SGHDT and CDR2 YYEEEE. CDR3 length: 16 residues. This CDR3 reads CASSWDKGQTYNEQFF. CDR3 DNA sequence: TGTGCCAGCAGCTGGGATAAGGGACAGACCTACAATGAGCAGTTCTTC.

This clone occurred once. The rearrangement joins TRBV5-1 to TRBJ2-7; a weak D match, TRBD1 (6 bases). This CDR3 has 15 amino acids. Per germline, CDR1 SGHRS and CDR2 YFSETQ. Trimming removed 3 bases at V and 3 bases at J, with 16 bases between. CDR3 in amino acids: CASSWGRSEGYEQYF. CDR3 nucleotides: TGCGCCAGCAGCTGGGGGCGGTCAGAGGGCTACGAGCAGTACTTC.

DNA of the CDR3: TGTGCCAGCAGCGCTCCGGGACTAGGCTACAATGAGCAGTTCTTC. Protein sequence: CASSAPGLGYNEQFF. The rearrangement joins TRBV7-2 to TRBJ2-1, with 8 positions matching TRBD2. V gave up 5 bases and J gave up 3 bases; unmatched junction bases: 6. Germline CDR1 and CDR2: SGHTA and FQGNSA. The CDR3 spans 15 residues. Full variable domain (rest looked up from reference TRBV7-2 and TRBJ2-1): GAGVSQSPSNKVTEKGKDVELRCDPISGHTALYWYRQSLGQGLEFLIYFQGNSAPDKSGLPSDRFSAERTGGSVSTLTIQRTQQEDSAVYLCASSAPGLGYNEQFFGPGTRLTVL.

This chain links TRBV7-7 with TRBJ2-7; 9 positions agree with TRBD2. The length of the CDR3 is 14 residues. Germline V gives CDR1 SSHAT, CDR2 FNYEAQ (reference sequence). With 4 bases clipped from V and 5 bases from J, the junction kept 6 bases outside the gene matches. CDR3 protein: CASSSGTSYDEQYF. CDR3 DNA sequence: TGTGCCAGCAGCTCCGGGACTAGCTATGACGAGCAGTACTTC.

This clone was picked up a small number of times. The chain links TRBV4-2 to TRBJ2-3, with a tentative D call TRBD2 (5 bases). The V end was cut by 3 bases, the J end by 2 bases, with 12 bases between. There are 15 residues in the CDR3. Germline CDR1 is LGHNA and CDR2 is YNFKEQ. The CDR3, as DNA: TGTGCCAGCAGCCACCCGGGAACCAACACAGATACGCAGTATTTT. Protein product: CASSHPGTNTDTQYF.

The rearrangement joins TRBV30 to TRBJ2-1; 14 bases agree with TRBD2. The CDR3 length is 18 residues. The trim removed 3 bases at V and 3 bases at J, leaving 10 bases unmatched. Per the germline V gene, CDR1 is GTSNPN and CDR2 is SVGIG (reference sequence). CDR3: CAWSGLAGGTGLYNEQFF. The CDR3 DNA is TGTGCCTGGAGCGGACTAGCGGGGGGAACGGGGCTCTACAATGAGCAGTTCTTC.

The chain combines TRBV5-8 with TRBJ2-5; TRBD2 matches at 9 bases. The CDR3 runs 16 residues. The trim removed 1 base at V and 7 bases at J, leaving 11 bases unmatched. CDR1 and CDR2 (germline): SGHTS, YDEGEE. The CDR3: CASSLFGLAGPGTQYF. DNA of the CDR3: TGTGCCAGCAGCTTGTTCGGGCTAGCGGGACCCGGGACCCAGTACTTC.

The rearrangement joins TRBV10-3 to TRBJ2-7; 7 positions match TRBD2. This CDR3 spans 13 amino acids. The germline CDR1 and CDR2 sequences are ENHRY and SYGVKD. Trimming at V came to 2 bases and at J to 4 bases, leaving 2 bases not matched to a gene. CDR3 residues: CAISEVGRYEQYF. Here the CDR3 DNA reads TGTGCCATCAGTGAGGTCGGGAGGTACGAGCAGTACTTC.

This clone was found a few times. The chain links TRBV7-8 to TRBJ2-1; 10 positions agree with TRBD2. In germline, CDR1 is SGHVS, CDR2 FQNEAQ. The CDR3 is made up of 16 amino acids. The V and J ends lost 3 bases and 9 bases, in that order; junction bases with no gene match: 11. The CDR3: CASSLVFSGRFPEQFF. The CDR3 bases are TGTGCCAGCAGCTTGGTGTTTAGCGGGAGGTTTCCTGAGCAGTTCTTC.

CDR3 residues: CASSLTPGNEQFF. CDR3 in DNA: TGTGCCAGCAGCCTTACCCCAGGGAATGAGCAGTTCTTC. The chain joins TRBV7-3 to TRBJ2-1; the D gene is possibly TRBD1 (5 bases). The CDR3 is 13 residues long. V gave up 5 bases and J gave up 7 bases, with 12 bases separating them. Germline V gene data show CDR1 as SGHTA and CDR2 as FQGTGA.

The genes are TRBV4-1 and TRBJ1-5, with a weak D call TRBD1 (5 bases). V gave up 1 base and J gave up 0 bases, with 16 bases separating them. CDR3 length: 18 amino acids. Per the germline V gene, CDR1 is MGHRA and CDR2 is YSYEKL. The CDR3 DNA reads TGCGCCAGCAGCCAAGGTAGTTTCGCGGGGGATAGCAATCAGCCCCAGCATTTT. Amino acid sequence: CASSQGSFAGDSNQPQHF.

This clone was seen just once. The V call is TRBV7-2, the J call TRBJ2-7; D gene unclear. The CDR3 has 14 amino acids. CDR1 and CDR2 from the germline V gene are SGHTA and FQGNSA. Trimming shortened V by 5 bases and J by 3 bases, and 14 bases separated the two germline ends. CDR3 residues: CASSRTADYYEQYF. The CDR3 DNA reads TGTGCCAGCAGCCGCACTGCCGATTACTACGAGCAGTACTTC.

The chain is built from TRBV5-1 and TRBJ2-5; 12 bases agree with TRBD2. CDR1 is SGHRS and CDR2 is YFSETQ in the germline V gene. V dropped 3 bases and J dropped 2; count of bases not matched to a gene: 5. The CDR3 contains 16 residues. The CDR3, as DNA: TGCGCCAGCAGCTCCGGACTAGCGGGGCTACAAGAGACCCAGTACTTC. It translates to CASSSGLAGLQETQYF.

The gene calls are TRBV5-4 and TRBJ1-2; 7 bases fit TRBD1. This CDR3 has 14 residues. Looked up from germline, CDR1 is SGHNT and CDR2 is YYREEE (reference sequence). Trimming cost V 4 bases and J 2 bases; bases outside gene matches: 5. CDR3: CASSLGTANYGYTF. In DNA, the CDR3 is TGTGCCAGCAGCCTCGGGACAGCAAACTATGGCTACACCTTC.

Only a few counts were recorded for this clone. The chain uses TRBV5-1 and TRBJ2-2; tentatively, D is TRBD2 (5 bases). The ends were cut back, 6 bases at V and 5 bases at J, with 14 bases in the middle. Germline V gene sequence: CDR1 SGHRS, CDR2 YFSETQ. The CDR3 sequence is 14 residues long. The CDR3 DNA is TGCGCCAGCATGGGAGATGGATTGACCGGGGAGCTGTTTTTT. As protein: CASMGDGLTGELFF.

This clone was seen only a few times. V usage is TRBV6-5 and J usage is TRBJ1-2; TRBD1 matches 7 bases. Trimming cost V 0 bases and J 4 bases; bases outside gene matches: 8. The CDR3 length is 16 residues. Germline CDR1 reads MNHEY; CDR2 reads SVGAGI. The CDR3 region is CASSYSTGANLYGYTF. The CDR3 coding sequence is TGTGCCAGCAGTTACTCCACAGGGGCGAACCTCTATGGCTACACCTTC.

This clone was picked up one time. V usage is TRBV6-1 and J usage is TRBJ1-5; D unresolved. Trimming took 5 bases from V and 9 from J, leaving 14 bases between them. From germline, CDR1 is MNHNS and CDR2 SASEGT. The CDR3 has 13 residues. The CDR3 nucleotides read TGTGCCAGCAGTCACAGCGGGTTCAGGCCCCAGCATTTT. Protein: CASSHSGFRPQHF.

The V and J genes are TRBV30 and TRBJ2-5, with 8 nucleotides matching TRBD1. V dropped 4 bases and J dropped 4; count of bases not matched to a gene: 11. Germline lookup yields CDR1 GTSNPN and CDR2 SVGIG (reference sequence). This CDR3 has 15 residues. CDR3 nucleotides: TGTGCCTGGACCCTATCGACAGGGGCGGGAGAGACCCAGTACTTC. It translates to CAWTLSTGAGETQYF.

The chain is built from TRBV6-5 and TRBJ2-5; 9 bases match TRBD1. The J call could be wrong; TRBJ2-7 is a better fit for the DNA end. CDR1 is MNHEY and CDR2 is SVGAGI in the germline V gene. The CDR3 length is 15 residues. CDR3 DNA: TGTGCCAGCAGTTCCCCCCAGGGACAGGGTAACGAGCAGTACTTC. Its translation: CASSSPQGQGNEQYF.

The chain employs TRBV7-2 and TRBJ2-7; D remains unclear. The V and J ends lost 2 bases and 2 bases respectively, with 7 bases between them. The CDR3 sequence is 13 residues long. The germline V gene has CDR1 SGHTA and CDR2 FQGNSA. Here the CDR3 reads CASSLNIAYEQYF. The CDR3 DNA follows: TGTGCCAGCAGCTTAAATATCGCCTACGAGCAGTACTTC. Complete variable domain (other parts from reference TRBV7-2 and TRBJ2-7): GAGVSQSPSNKVTEKGKDVELRCDPISGHTALYWYRQSLGQGLEFLIYFQGNSAPDKSGLPSDRFSAERTGGSVSTLTIQRTQQEDSAVYLCASSLNIAYEQYFGPGTRLTVT.